The 17 T cell receptor beta chains in this list originate from one sample, sequenced in a study of response to subunit inactivated influenza vaccine. TCRdb called the RT-PCR reads again in MiXCR, with one record for every CDR3 protein. The sample records about 170,000 distinct CDR3 sequences, about 10% being singletons. The sequencing used CD8+ T cells sorted from PBMCs, collected 23 months after vaccination. All receptors come from a man in his fifties or sixties who received an inactivated influenza vaccine.

In its sample, this clonotype was seen a few times. V and J are TRBV10-3 and TRBJ2-7, with a possible D match to TRBD1 (5 bases). In germline, CDR1 is ENHRY, CDR2 SYGVKD. This CDR3 region has 13 residues. This chain's CDR3 is CAHRPDGSYEQYF. The CDR3 nucleotides are TGTGCGCACAGGCCGGACGGGTCCTACGAGCAGTACTTC.

This clonotype has at least ten counts. The genes are TRBV9 and TRBJ1-1; 8 bases fit TRBD1. Germline loops: CDR1 SGDLS, CDR2 YYNGEE. This CDR3 comprises 15 residues. V lost 0 bases to trimming and J lost 6 bases; unmatched junction nucleotides: 7. As DNA, the CDR3 is TGTGCCAGCAGCGTAGTGTGGGGGACAGGCGCTGAAGCTTTCTTT. It yields the protein CASSVVWGTGAEAFF.

This clonotype showed up just a few times. V and J are TRBV12-3 or TRBV12-4 and TRBJ2-7; perhaps TRBD2 as D (6 bases). V dropped 5 bases and J dropped 2 bases, with 13 bases sitting between them. The CDR3 has 14 amino acids. The CDR3 here is CASSGDGGTYEQYF. The CDR3 DNA reads TGTGCCAGCAGTGGGGACGGGGGAACCTACGAGCAGTACTTC.

There are a few counts of this clonotype. The chain combines TRBV20-1 with TRBJ2-1, with D possibly matching TRBD2 (6 bases). Germline assignment: CDR1 DFQATT and CDR2 SNEGSKA (reference sequence). V lost 2 bases and J lost 13, with 15 bases in between. This CDR3 is built from 12 residues. In DNA form, the CDR3 reads TGCAGTGCTAGATTGGACGGGGGAGACCAGTTCTTC. Its translation is CSARLDGGDQFF.

The J gene is TRBJ2-7, the V gene TRBV27; 10 bases are shared with TRBD2. V lost 2 bases and J lost 3; bases outside the gene matches: 7. CDR1 MNHEY and CDR2 SMNVEV come from the germline V gene (reference sequence). The CDR3 extends over 16 amino acids. CDR3 protein: CASSLVAGTSVYEQYF. The DNA for the CDR3 is TGTGCCAGCAGTTTAGTCGCCGGGACTAGCGTCTACGAGCAGTACTTC.

This clonotype showed up many times. The rearrangement links TRBV20-1 to TRBJ2-1; D is unclear. V dropped 3 bases and J dropped 2 bases, with 11 bases sitting between them. Germline lookup yields CDR1 DFQATT and CDR2 SNEGSKA (reference sequence). The CDR3 sequence is 14 residues long. The CDR3 DNA sequence: TGCAGTGCTAGTGGCACGGAAGCCTACAATGAGCAGTTCTTC. Protein product: CSASGTEAYNEQFF.

This chain links TRBV12-3 or TRBV12-4 with TRBJ1-3; tentatively, D is TRBD1 (6 bases). The CDR3 totals 14 residues. Trimming cost V 6 bases and J 0 bases, with 9 bases left between them. The CDR3 DNA reads as TGTGCCAGCAGATCAGGGGTCTCTGGAAACACCATATATTTT. This translates into CASRSGVSGNTIYF.

V is TRBV6-2 or TRBV6-3 and J is TRBJ1-1, with 10 bases matching TRBD1. The CDR3 contains 18 residues. Looked up from germline, CDR1 is MNHEY and CDR2 is SVGEGT. The V gene end was trimmed by 2 bases and the J gene end by 0 bases; junction bases not matched to a gene: 9. The CDR3 reads CASSYPIGTGVMNTEAFF. CDR3 in DNA: TGTGCCAGCAGTTACCCCATCGGGACAGGGGTAATGAACACTGAAGCTTTCTTT.

This clonotype was seen only a few times. V usage is TRBV5-1 and J usage is TRBJ2-5; 9 positions match TRBD2. From germline, CDR1 is SGHRS and CDR2 YFSETQ. Trimming cost V 0 bases and J 5 bases; bases outside gene matches: 5. The CDR3 is made up of 15 amino acids. For the CDR3, the DNA is TGCGCCAGCAGCTTGGAAGCGGGGGGCCGGGAGACCCAGTACTTC. Amino acid sequence: CASSLEAGGRETQYF.

The rearrangement joins TRBV3-1 to TRBJ2-5; maybe TRBD2 (5 bases). Trimming shortened V by 4 bases and J by 5 bases, and 14 bases separated the two germline ends. The germline V gene has CDR1 LGHDT and CDR2 YNNKEL (reference sequence). This CDR3 region has 14 residues. In nucleotides, the CDR3 is TGTGCCAGCAGCCTTTTGGACGGAGGCGAGACCCAGTACTTC. Translating gives CASSLLDGGETQYF.

The chain couples TRBV27 to TRBJ2-2; 8 nucleotides agree with TRBD1. Germline CDR1 is MNHEY and CDR2 is SMNVEV (reference sequence). The length of the CDR3 is 14 residues. Germline trimming cut 5 bases from V and 4 bases from J; bases unmatched to any gene: 3. The CDR3 region is CASSPTGGTGELFF. The DNA of the CDR3 is TGTGCCAGCAGTCCCACAGGGGGCACCGGGGAGCTGTTTTTT.

The table lists this clonotype with a few counts. The rearrangement links TRBV7-9 to TRBJ2-7; no firm D call. This CDR3 has 12 residues. Between the trimmed V and J ends, which lost 4 bases and 6 bases, there was a span of 10 bases. CDR1 is SEHNR and CDR2 is FQNEAQ in the germline V gene (reference sequence). For the CDR3, the DNA is TGTGCCAGCAGCTCATTCGCGGTCGAGCAGTACTTC. Translation: CASSSFAVEQYF.

The sample holds many counts of this clonotype. The rearrangement uses TRBV10-3 and TRBJ2-7; weak D call: TRBD2 (6 bases). This CDR3 is built from 13 residues. The V and J ends lost 4 bases and 4 bases respectively, with 11 bases between them. Germline V gene lookup returns CDR1 ENHRY and CDR2 SYGVKD. The CDR3 DNA is TGTGCCATCAGTGGACGGGAGAGATACGAGCAGTACTTC. Translating it yields CAISGRERYEQYF.

The chain couples TRBV7-8 to TRBJ2-1, with D possibly matching TRBD2 (6 bases). From germline, CDR1 is SGHVS and CDR2 FQNEAQ. The V gene lost 2 bases and the J gene lost 9 bases, with 14 bases spanning the gap. The CDR3 runs 14 residues. The CDR3 DNA sequence: TGTGCCAGCAGCTTAATCCAGGGAGGTCCTGAGCAGTTCTTC. Translating gives CASSLIQGGPEQFF.

This clonotype was recorded a few times. The CDR3 reads CSILTAYYTEAFF. In nucleotides, the CDR3 is TGCAGCATCTTAACAGCATATTACACTGAAGCTTTCTTT. The genes are TRBV29-1 and TRBJ1-1; D not certain. CDR3 length: 13 amino acids. Trimming removed 8 bases from V and 3 bases from J, with 16 bases in between. In germline, CDR1 is SQVTM, CDR2 ANQGSEA.

This clonotype was detected a few times. This chain uses TRBV11-1 with TRBJ2-5; 8 positions match TRBD1. Unmatched junction bases numbered 16, after V lost 5 bases and J lost 2 bases. Germline CDR1 reads SGHAT; CDR2 reads FQDESV (reference sequence). The CDR3 has 18 residues. The CDR3 reads CASSSNRGKMVGQETQYF. The DNA of the CDR3 is TGTGCCAGCAGCAGTAACAGGGGGAAGATGGTGGGACAAGAGACCCAGTACTTC.

The J gene is TRBJ2-2, the V gene TRBV5-1; the D gene is possibly TRBD2 (6 bases). CDR1 and CDR2 from the germline V gene are SGHRS and YFSETQ. The CDR3 covers 16 residues. Trimming took off 0 bases at V and 3 bases at J, with 12 bases between the two ends. The CDR3 reads CASSLGEEGYTGELFF. CDR3 nucleotide sequence: TGCGCCAGCAGCTTGGGAGAGGAGGGGTACACCGGGGAGCTGTTTTTT.